This T cell receptor (beta chain) was recorded in a study of blood T cell repertoires in COVID-19. At the level of the study: Spain, Italy and the United States supplied samples that represented acute and convalescent COVID-19. T cells, B-cell-depleted T cells, or PBMCs supplied cDNA or gDNA.

In the original analysis: From reference gene primer amplification, estimates of nucleated cell counts were derived. TCRdb's table, derived via immunoSEQ multiplex PCR, lists solely in-frame clones and lacks some. The V and J calls and the clone size are those of that table, but D and trimming were determined from the DNA. The sample has about 81,000 clones, roughly 76% seen once. CDR3 size: 15 residues. Germline CDR1 reads LGHDT; CDR2 reads YNNKEL (reference sequence). V gave up 0 bases and J gave up 1 base, with 9 bases separating them. Sequenced material: peripheral blood. The sequence was collected from a woman in her forties or fifties with acute or convalescent COVID-19. This chain joins TRBV3-1 (or the pseudogene TRBV3-2) and TRBJ1-1; D unresolved. CDR3 DNA sequence: TGTGCCAGCAGCCAAGAAGAGAGAAAGAACACTGAAGCTTTCTTT. It encodes CASSQEERKNTEAFF.